These 15 T cell receptor beta chains came from one sample sequenced in a study of breast tumors, draining lymph nodes, adjacent tissues. Axillary draining lymph nodes of breast cancer patients supplied the node samples. TCRdb redid the calling of the multiplex PCR reads with MiXCR, one entry per CDR3 protein. The sample holds around 130,000 distinct CDR3 sequences, approximately 21% seen once. The sequencing sample was made of axillary lymph node tissue. These receptor sequences come from a female donor with breast cancer. Some clones in this sample may be carry-over from other donors' samples.

This clonotype appeared many times. CDR3 in amino acids: CASSLVAYSGANVLTF. For the CDR3, the DNA is TGTGCCAGCAGCTTAGTGGCATACTCTGGGGCCAACGTCCTGACTTTC. J is TRBJ2-6 and V is TRBV7-2; D remains ambiguous. Germline values: CDR1 SGHTA, CDR2 FQGNSA. The CDR3 has 16 residues. Trimming pared 1 base from V and 0 bases from J, leaving 7 bases between. Looking up the rest from reference TRBV7-2 and TRBJ2-6 gives the full variable domain: GAGVSQSPSNKVTEKGKDVELRCDPISGHTALYWYRQSLGQGLEFLIYFQGNSAPDKSGLPSDRFSAERTGGSVSTLTIQRTQQEDSAVYLCASSLVAYSGANVLTFGAGSRLTVL.

This clonotype was observed many times. J is TRBJ2-2 and V is TRBV7-9; D is possibly TRBD2 (5 bases). The CDR3 contains 14 residues. Trimming removed 5 bases from V and 7 bases from J, with 14 bases in between. Looked up from germline, CDR1 is SEHNR and CDR2 is FQNEAQ (reference sequence). The CDR3 spells CASSNTRVSGELFF. The DNA for the CDR3 is TGTGCCAGCAGCAACACTAGAGTCAGCGGGGAGCTGTTTTTT.

There are many counts of this clonotype. V is TRBV12-3 or TRBV12-4 and J is TRBJ2-1; D not resolved. This CDR3 has 14 amino acids. V lost 3 bases to trimming and J lost 3 bases, with 9 bases between them. The CDR3 loop reads CASSLVDIYNEQFF. Written as DNA, the CDR3 is TGTGCCAGCAGTTTGGTGGATATCTACAATGAGCAGTTCTTC.

On this clonotype: A much larger clone differs by one base, so this may be a read error. The CDR3 protein is CGARLAPLNEQFF. DNA for the CDR3: TGCGGTGCTCGACTAGCACCACTTAATGAGCAGTTCTTC. V usage is TRBV20-1 and J usage is TRBJ2-1; TRBD2 matches at 7 bases. CDR1 and CDR2 from the germline V gene are DFQATT and SNEGSKA (reference sequence). This CDR3 region has 13 residues.

Notes on this clonotype: A much larger clone lies one base from this, so it may be a read error. V gene TRBV14 combines with J gene TRBJ2-3, with D tentatively TRBD2 (6 bases). The ends were cut back, 3 bases at V and 3 bases at J, with 16 bases in the middle. CDR1 and CDR2 from the germline V gene are SGHDN and FVKESK. CDR3 length: 16 residues. CDR3 DNA sequence: TGTGCCAGCAGCCACGCCGGGATAGGGAGGACAGATACGCAGTATTTT. Translation gives CASSHAGIGRTDTQYF. The variable domain in full, with the rest retrieved from reference TRBV14 and TRBJ2-3, is EAGVTQFPSHSVIEKGQTVTLRCDPISGHDNLYWYRRVMGKEIKFLLHFVKESKQDESGMPNNRFLAERTGGTYSTLKVQPAELEDSGVYFCASSHAGIGRTDTQYFGPGTRLTVL.

The genes are TRBV5-6 and TRBJ2-4; 12 bases agree with TRBD2. V gave up 2 bases and J gave up 6 bases; unmatched junction bases: 3. Germline CDR1 SGHDT, CDR2 YYEEEE. The CDR3 loop spans 15 amino acids. Written as DNA, the CDR3 is TGTGCCAGCAGCTTACTAGCGGGAGGCCCAAACATTCAGTACTTC. It encodes CASSLLAGGPNIQYF.

This clonotype was found many times. This sequence joins TRBV27 and TRBJ2-2; D remains ambiguous. Per germline, CDR1 MNHEY and CDR2 SMNVEV (reference sequence). There are 14 residues in the CDR3. V lost 5 bases, J lost 2 bases, and 9 bases lay in between. In DNA, the CDR3 is TGTGCCAGCAGTAACTGGGCAAACACCGGGGAGCTGTTTTTT. This codes for CASSNWANTGELFF.

A remark on this clonotype: Just one base apart from a much larger clone, this may be a read error. A read error is likely, as this CDR3 ends without the conserved phenylalanine or tryptophan. The V gene is TRBV27, the J gene TRBJ2-5; 8 bases fit TRBD1. Germline V gene data show CDR1 as MNHEY and CDR2 as SMNVEV (reference sequence). V dropped 4 bases and J dropped 4; count of bases not matched to a gene: 5. This CDR3 has 14 amino acids. The CDR3, as DNA: TGTGCCAGCAGTTCCTCAGGGGGCGGAGAGACCCAGTACCTC. Its translation is CASSSSGGGETQYL.

With respect to this clonotype: With a much larger clone just one base away, this may be a read error. This chain links TRBV28 with TRBJ2-5, with D tentatively TRBD2 (5 bases). Trimming removed 5 bases at V and 5 bases at J, with 15 bases between. CDR3 length: 14 amino acids. Germline V lookup: CDR1 MDHEN, CDR2 SYDVKM. CDR3 DNA sequence: TGTGCCAGCAGTCAGACTACCGGGTGGGAGACCCAGTACTTC. Translating it yields CASSQTTGWETQYF.

This clonotype was seen many times. The chain links TRBV5-4 to TRBJ1-4; no clear D gene. V lost 4 bases, J lost 1 base, and 5 bases lay in between. The CDR3 is made up of 13 amino acids. Germline V gene sequence: CDR1 SGHNT, CDR2 YYREEE (reference sequence). CDR3 coding DNA: TGTGCCAGCAGCGATAAAACTAATGAAAAACTGTTTTTT. This codes for CASSDKTNEKLFF.

This clonotype was counted many times. The chain joins TRBV6-4 to TRBJ1-6; TRBD1 is a possible D gene (5 bases). Per germline, CDR1 MRHNA and CDR2 SNTAGT. V lost 7 bases, J lost 7 bases, and 20 bases lay in between. The CDR3 contains 16 residues. The CDR3 here is CASTPWRGSRNSPLHF. The CDR3 DNA is TGTGCCAGCACCCCCTGGCGGGGGTCCAGAAATTCACCCCTCCACTTT.

This clonotype came up many times. The chain joins TRBV5-1 to TRBJ2-3; 9 nucleotides align to TRBD2. This CDR3 is 16 amino acids long. V lost 1 base and J lost 7; bases outside the gene matches: 10. In germline, CDR1 is SGHRS, CDR2 YFSETQ. The DNA for the CDR3 is TGCGCCAGCAGCTTGCCAGTAGCGGGAGTGGGAAATACGCAGTATTTT. Amino acid sequence: CASSLPVAGVGNTQYF.

This clonotype was recorded a few times. The rearrangement links TRBV28 to TRBJ1-5; D ambiguous. Germline assignment: CDR1 MDHEN and CDR2 SYDVKM. There are 16 residues in the CDR3. The V end lost 1 base, the J end lost 0 bases, and 10 bases lay between the germline ends. DNA of the CDR3: TGTGCCAGCAGTTTATTCGGCAGATTTAGCAATCAGCCCCAGCATTTT. Translated: CASSLFGRFSNQPQHF.

This clonotype was detected ten times or more. V is TRBV18 and J is TRBJ2-2; tentatively, D is TRBD1 or TRBD2 (5 bases each). The CDR3 has 14 residues. From germline, CDR1 is KGHSH and CDR2 LQKENI. Between the trimmed V and J ends, which lost 0 bases and 7 bases, there was a span of 9 bases. DNA for the CDR3: TGTGCCAGCTCACCACCGTCAGGGAGCGGGGAGCTGTTTTTT. It yields the protein CASSPPSGSGELFF.

This clonotype showed up many times. The J gene is TRBJ1-3, the V gene TRBV7-6; D unresolved. Per germline, CDR1 SGHVS and CDR2 FNYEAQ. The CDR3 consists of 15 residues. V was trimmed by 1 base and J by 2 bases, leaving 9 bases between them. CDR3: CASSLVPGTGNTIYF. The CDR3 DNA reads as TGTGCCAGCAGCTTAGTCCCCGGTACTGGAAACACCATATATTTT. Drawing the rest from reference TRBV7-6 and TRBJ1-3, the complete variable domain is GAGVSQSPRYKVTKRGQDVALRCDPISGHVSLYWYRQALGQGPEFLTYFNYEAQQDKSGLPNDRFSAERPEGSISTLTIQRTEQRDSAMYRCASSLVPGTGNTIYFGEGSWLTVV.